What follows are 18 T cell receptor beta chains derived from one specimen sequenced in a study of CD8+ T cells in alopecia areata. Extraction and reverse transcription of RNA yielded cDNA as the sequencing template. Libraries were prepared by immunoSEQ multiplex PCR; TCRdb keeps only in-frame clonotypes and omits some of them. The sample includes almost 250,000 clones, around two thirds of them seen just once. The specimen was CD4+ T cells sorted from blood, collected at week 0. The receptors shown here come from a human donor with alopecia areata.

This clone has only one observation. This rearrangement joins TRBV6-6 to TRBJ1-1; 7 bases are shared with TRBD1. CDR1 MNHNY and CDR2 SVGAGI come from the germline V gene (reference sequence). This CDR3 is 12 amino acids long. Trimming removed 8 bases from V and 11 bases from J; junction bases left unmatched: 11. Written as DNA, the CDR3 is TGTGCCAGCCTCGGGACAGCCGCAGGGGCTTTCTTT. This sequence encodes CASLGTAAGAFF.

The chain couples TRBV20-1 to TRBJ1-2, with D unresolved. The CDR3 covers 11 residues. Germline V CDR1 and CDR2: DFQATT, SNEGSKA (reference sequence). V lost 5 bases and J 13 bases, leaving 17 bases between the germline ends. The CDR3 DNA follows: TGCAGTGCTCCCCGAACGGGGAAAATCACCTTC. It specifies CSAPRTGKITF.

The chain employs TRBV29-1 and TRBJ2-3; possible D gene TRBD2, 5 bases. The V gene lost 4 bases and the J gene lost 6 bases, with 17 bases spanning the gap. This CDR3 is 14 amino acids long. CDR1 is SQVTM, CDR2 ANQGSEA, per germline. CDR3 DNA sequence: TGCAGCGTTGGGCGGACTGGGATGGATGATACGCAGTATTTT. Translated: CSVGRTGMDDTQYF.

The rearrangement uses TRBV6-5 and TRBJ1-2, with 8 bases fitting TRBD1. Germline values: CDR1 MNHEY, CDR2 SVGAGI. After removal of 4 bases from V and 4 bases from J, the junction contained 5 bases not matched to a gene. The CDR3 is made up of 14 amino acids. In DNA, the CDR3 is TGTGCCAGCAGTTCAACAGGGGGTAGCTATGGCTACACCTTC. Protein product: CASSSTGGSYGYTF.

V and J are TRBV2 and TRBJ1-4; 7 nucleotides match TRBD1. V shed 3 bases, J shed 4 bases, and the junction held 5 bases outside the gene matches. The CDR3 totals 15 residues. Germline V CDR1 and CDR2: SNHLY, FYNNEI. The CDR3 is CASSEVGTDNEKLFF. Here the CDR3 DNA reads TGTGCCAGCAGTGAGGTCGGGACAGATAATGAAAAACTGTTTTTT.

The V call is TRBV7-3, the J call TRBJ2-2; 8 bases match TRBD2. The germline gives CDR1 SGHTA, CDR2 FQGTGA. J was trimmed by 0 bases and V by 2 bases; bases with no gene match: 2. The CDR3 spans 16 residues. The CDR3 bases are TGTGCCAGCAGCTTAGTTAGCGGGGCGAACACCGGGGAGCTGTTTTTT. Its translation is CASSLVSGANTGELFF.

V and J are TRBV6-5 and TRBJ2-3; D is possibly TRBD2 (5 bases). Per the germline V gene, CDR1 is MNHEY and CDR2 is SVGAGI. V lost 6 bases and J 2 bases, leaving 15 bases between the germline ends. The CDR3 totals 15 residues. The CDR3 nucleotides read TGTGCCAGCAGCCCTGGACTGCCCTTCACAGATACGCAGTATTTT. Residues: CASSPGLPFTDTQYF.

The chain joins TRBV5-4 to TRBJ2-7, with 7 positions matching TRBD2. There are 14 residues in the CDR3. Germline CDR1 is SGHNT and CDR2 is YYREEE (reference sequence). Losses at the gene ends were 4 bases for V and 4 bases for J; bases not matched to a gene: 8. The CDR3 protein is CASSLEGRGYEQYF. CDR3 nucleotide sequence: TGTGCCAGCAGCCTTGAAGGGAGGGGTTACGAGCAGTACTTC. Combining the CDR3 with reference TRBV5-4 and TRBJ2-7 gives the whole variable domain ETGVTQSPTHLIKTRGQQVTLRCSSQSGHNTVSWYQQALGQGPQFIFQYYREEENGRGNFPPRFSGLQFPNYSSELNVNALELDDSALYLCASSLEGRGYEQYFGPGTRLTVT.

The chain is built from TRBV7-2 and TRBJ1-1; TRBD1 agrees at 7 bases. CDR1 is SGHTA and CDR2 is FQGNSA in the germline V gene. V was clipped by 0 bases and J by 10 bases; unmatched bases: 5. This CDR3 is 13 amino acids long. This chain's CDR3 is CASSLAGTAGAFF. DNA for the CDR3: TGTGCCAGCAGCTTAGCCGGGACAGCGGGAGCTTTCTTT.

Concerning this clone itself: The same CDR3 also results from other DNA sequences found in this sample. The chain couples TRBV5-1 to TRBJ2-5, with D unclear. The length of the CDR3 is 11 residues. V gave up 0 bases and J gave up 4 bases, with 1 base separating them. The germline V gene encodes CDR1 SGHRS and CDR2 YFSETQ. CDR3 sequence (DNA): TGCGCCAGCAGCTTGGCAGAGACCCAGTACTTC. Translation gives CASSLAETQYF.

The chain links TRBV7-9 to TRBJ2-7; D is undetermined. Germline values: CDR1 SEHNR, CDR2 FQNEAQ (reference sequence). V dropped 1 base and J dropped 5 bases, with 9 bases sitting between them. The CDR3 extends over 13 amino acids. This chain's CDR3 is CASSLVPVHEQYF. The CDR3 coding sequence is TGTGCCAGCAGCTTAGTGCCGGTCCACGAGCAGTACTTC. The whole variable domain, remainder taken from reference TRBV7-9 and TRBJ2-7, is DTGVSQNPRHKITKRGQNVTFRCDPISEHNRLYWYRQTLGQGPEFLTYFQNEAQLEKSRLLSDRFSAERPKGSFSTLEIQRTEQGDSAMYLCASSLVPVHEQYFGPGTRLTVT.

The chain links TRBV29-1 to TRBJ2-4, with 7 nucleotides matching TRBD1. V lost 7 bases, J lost 10 bases, and 13 bases stayed unmatched. Germline CDR1 SQVTM, CDR2 ANQGSEA. The CDR3 is made up of 13 amino acids. For the CDR3, the DNA is TGCAGCGCTTGGGACAGATCCAATCCTATTCAGTACTTC. It is translated as CSAWDRSNPIQYF.

The CDR3 loop is CASSPGRTGGIDTQYF. The DNA of the CDR3 is TGTGCCAGCAGCCCGGGTCGGACAGGGGGAATAGATACGCAGTATTTT. V is TRBV7-9 and J is TRBJ2-3; the match to TRBD1 covers 10 bases. The trim removed 5 bases at V and 5 bases at J, leaving 10 bases unmatched. Germline CDR1 is SEHNR and CDR2 is FQNEAQ (reference sequence). The length of the CDR3 is 16 residues.

V usage is TRBV6-1 and J usage is TRBJ2-1; unclear D gene. Trimming removed 0 bases at V and 2 bases at J, with 11 bases between. Germline V gene sequence: CDR1 MNHNS, CDR2 SASEGT. CDR3 length: 16 amino acids. The CDR3 spells CASSEATDPPYNEQFF. The DNA of the CDR3 is TGTGCCAGCAGTGAAGCGACTGACCCTCCCTACAATGAGCAGTTCTTC.

The chain carries TRBV10-3 and TRBJ2-1; 9 positions match TRBD2. The germline gives CDR1 ENHRY, CDR2 SYGVKD. With 4 bases clipped from V and 8 bases from J, the junction kept 9 bases outside the gene matches. This CDR3 is 15 amino acids long. The chain's CDR3 is CAISAVQRGADEQFF. The CDR3 bases are TGTGCCATCAGTGCGGTCCAGCGGGGGGCCGATGAGCAGTTCTTC.

V usage is TRBV30 and J usage is TRBJ2-7; TRBD1 matches at 9 bases. This CDR3 has 15 amino acids. The germline V gene has CDR1 GTSNPN and CDR2 SVGIG (reference sequence). The junction had 8 bases not matched to a gene; V was cut back by 3 bases and J by 2 bases. This chain's CDR3 is CAWSPGQGRPYEQYF. The CDR3 DNA follows: TGTGCCTGGAGCCCGGGACAGGGCAGGCCCTACGAGCAGTACTTC.

The chain employs TRBV29-1 and TRBJ2-7, with D perhaps TRBD1 (5 bases). This CDR3 has 15 amino acids. Trimming took off 1 base at V and 7 bases at J, with 20 bases between the two ends. Germline loops: CDR1 SQVTM, CDR2 ANQGSEA. CDR3 DNA sequence: TGCAGCGTTGAAGTCCCCCCAGGGCCAGTACGGGAGCAGTACTTC. This sequence encodes CSVEVPPGPVREQYF.

The rearrangement joins TRBV6-5 to TRBJ2-5, with D unresolved. The V and J ends lost 0 bases and 3 bases respectively, with 5 bases between them. The CDR3 is made up of 13 amino acids. Germline V gene lookup returns CDR1 MNHEY and CDR2 SVGAGI. This CDR3 is CASSYSWEETQYF. The CDR3, as DNA: TGTGCCAGCAGTTACTCATGGGAAGAGACCCAGTACTTC.